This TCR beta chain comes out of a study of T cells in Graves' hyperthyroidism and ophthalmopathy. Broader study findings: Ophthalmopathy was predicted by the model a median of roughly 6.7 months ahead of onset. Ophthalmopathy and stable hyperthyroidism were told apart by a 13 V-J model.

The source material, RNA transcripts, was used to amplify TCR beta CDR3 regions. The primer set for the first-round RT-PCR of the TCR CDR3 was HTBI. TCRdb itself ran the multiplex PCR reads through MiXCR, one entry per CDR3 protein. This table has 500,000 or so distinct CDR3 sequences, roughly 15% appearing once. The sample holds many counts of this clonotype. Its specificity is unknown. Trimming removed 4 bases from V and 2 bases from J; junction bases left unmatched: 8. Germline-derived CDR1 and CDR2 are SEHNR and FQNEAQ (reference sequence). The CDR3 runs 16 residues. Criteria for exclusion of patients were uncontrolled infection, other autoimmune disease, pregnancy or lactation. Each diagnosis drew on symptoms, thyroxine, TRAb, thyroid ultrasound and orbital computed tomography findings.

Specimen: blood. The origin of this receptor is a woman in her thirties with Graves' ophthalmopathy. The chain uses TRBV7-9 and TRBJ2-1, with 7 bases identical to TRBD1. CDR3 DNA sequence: TGTGCCAGCAGCTACGGACAGGCGGTCACCTACAATGAGCAGTTCTTC. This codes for CASSYGQAVTYNEQFF.